These 22 T cell receptor beta chains were all obtained from the same sample, sequenced in a study of a mutant IDH1 vaccine in newly diagnosed glioma. Their cognate antigens are unknown. Indicated time point: week 11, during vaccination. Vaccine doses each comprised 300 ug of mutant IDH1 20-mer peptide, with topical imiquimod. Clones were sequenced by immunoSEQ multiplex PCR, and TCRdb holds only the in-frame ones, with some missing. Of over 55,000 clones in the sample, about four fifths were seen once. This sample comprised PBMCs, obtained from a glioma patient whose treatment included an IDH1 peptide vaccine. The receptors originated from a man aged 25 to 40 with glioma.

The genes are TRBV20-1 and TRBJ2-7; D unclear. This CDR3 has 10 amino acids. Germline CDR1 DFQATT, CDR2 SNEGSKA (reference sequence). Between the trimmed V and J ends, which lost 6 bases and 4 bases, there was a span of 7 bases. DNA for the CDR3: TGCAGTGCCGGGCATTACGAGCAGTACTTC. This sequence encodes CSAGHYEQYF.

The gene calls are TRBV5-5 and TRBJ2-7, with 11 bases identical to TRBD2. Germline assignment: CDR1 SGHKS and CDR2 YYEKEE (reference sequence). There are 14 residues in the CDR3. The ends lost 3 bases at V and 7 bases at J; junction bases unmatched: 6. CDR3 in DNA: TGTGCCAGCAGCTCCCTAGCGGGGGGAAATGAGCAGTACTTC. Protein product: CASSSLAGGNEQYF.

The gene calls are TRBV6-6 and TRBJ2-7; TRBD2 matches 8 bases. V was pared by 6 bases and J by 5 bases, with 9 bases of the junction left unmatched. Germline V CDR1 and CDR2: MNHNY, SVGAGI (reference sequence). The CDR3 spans 14 residues. The DNA for the CDR3 is TGTGCCAGCAGGGACCGGGGGGGCCTCGACGAGCAGTACTTC. This encodes CASRDRGGLDEQYF.

This sequence joins TRBV5-5 and TRBJ2-5; tentatively, D is TRBD2 (5 bases). The germline V gene encodes CDR1 SGHKS and CDR2 YYEKEE (reference sequence). The V end was cut by 2 bases, the J end by 3 bases, with 8 bases between. The CDR3 is 13 amino acids. The CDR3 sequence: CASSLSGKETQYF. CDR3 DNA sequence: TGTGCCAGCAGCTTATCGGGGAAAGAGACCCAGTACTTC.

The chain couples TRBV27 to TRBJ2-7; D is unresolved. Germline CDR1 and CDR2: MNHEY and SMNVEV (reference sequence). CDR3 size: 12 residues. V lost 4 bases and J lost 7, with 11 bases in between. DNA for the CDR3: TGTGCCAGCAGTTCTCCTCAGGATGAGCAGTACTTC. This codes for CASSSPQDEQYF.

In its sample, this clone was seen once. The chain joins TRBV4-1 to TRBJ2-2, with D perhaps given as TRBD1 or TRBD2 (6 bases each). CDR1 is MGHRA, CDR2 YSYEKL, per germline. This CDR3 has 16 residues. The germline V and J ends were trimmed by 5 bases and 5 bases, with 18 bases remaining between them. CDR3 DNA: TGCGCCAGCAGCTCCTCACCCCGGAGGGGGACCGGGGAGCTGTTTTTT. Amino acids: CASSSSPRRGTGELFF.

The rearrangement uses TRBV7-2 and TRBJ1-4, with 7 positions matching TRBD1. This CDR3 has 15 residues. J was trimmed by 6 bases and V by 1 base; bases with no gene match: 5. Germline CDR1 and CDR2: SGHTA and FQGNSA. The chain's CDR3 is CASSLVTGSDEKLFF. The CDR3 DNA is TGTGCCAGCAGCTTAGTGACAGGGTCGGATGAAAAACTGTTTTTT.

This chain uses TRBV7-6 with TRBJ1-3; D perhaps matches TRBD1 (5 bases). Trimming shortened V by 4 bases and J by 7 bases, and 11 bases separated the two germline ends. The V gene's germline CDR1 is SGHVS and CDR2 FNYEAQ. The CDR3 length is 13 residues. CDR3 nucleotide sequence: TGTGCCAGCAGCTCAGGACAAACTAACACCATATATTTT. This sequence encodes CASSSGQTNTIYF.

The rearrangement links TRBV5-1 to TRBJ2-3, with D possibly being TRBD1 or TRBD2 (5 bases each). The germline V and J ends were trimmed by 3 bases and 3 bases, with 11 bases remaining between them. This CDR3 has 14 residues. Germline V lookup: CDR1 SGHRS, CDR2 YFSETQ. The CDR3 region is CASSSTGTTDTQYF. The DNA of the CDR3 is TGCGCCAGCAGCTCGACCGGGACGACAGATACGCAGTATTTT.

The chain uses TRBV2 and TRBJ1-5, with 8 bases identical to TRBD1. Germline CDR1 reads SNHLY; CDR2 reads FYNNEI. V was clipped by 5 bases and J by 2 bases; unmatched bases: 5. This CDR3 has 15 residues. CDR3 in DNA: TGTGCCAGCAGTCCCCAGGGACAGGGCAATCAGCCCCAGCATTTT. It encodes CASSPQGQGNQPQHF.

V usage is TRBV19 and J usage is TRBJ1-6; 9 nucleotides agree with TRBD1. CDR1 LNHDA and CDR2 SQIVND come from the germline V gene (reference sequence). The CDR3 totals 17 residues. The ends lost 3 bases at V and 10 bases at J; junction bases unmatched: 13. The CDR3 loop reads CASSISTRDRVYSPLHF. The CDR3 DNA is TGTGCCAGTAGTATTTCAACTCGGGACAGGGTGTACTCACCCCTCCACTTT.

The chain links TRBV10-3 to TRBJ1-1, with D maybe TRBD1 (5 bases). V was pared by 0 bases and J by 8 bases, with 7 bases between. The CDR3 covers 12 residues. CDR1 and CDR2 from the germline V gene are ENHRY and SYGVKD. As DNA, the CDR3 is TGTGCCATCAGTGAGTCGGGGGAGGAAGCTTTCTTT. The encoded protein is CAISESGEEAFF.

The chain employs TRBV7-9 and TRBJ1-2; D is possibly TRBD1 (5 bases). This CDR3 is 12 amino acids long. The V and J ends lost 3 bases and 8 bases respectively, with 10 bases between them. Germline assignment: CDR1 SEHNR and CDR2 FQNEAQ (reference sequence). This chain's CDR3 is CASSLGGLGYTF. CDR3 sequence (DNA): TGTGCCAGCAGCTTGGGGGGACTGGGCTACACCTTC.

The chain has TRBV11-3 and TRBJ2-3, with 7 nucleotides matching TRBD1. The ends lost 5 bases at V and 3 bases at J; junction bases unmatched: 5. The CDR3 has 14 residues. The germline CDR1 and CDR2 sequences are SGHNT and YENEEA. The CDR3 here is CASSPGTATDTQYF. The CDR3 DNA reads as TGTGCCAGCAGCCCGGGGACAGCTACAGATACGCAGTATTTT.

The rearrangement links TRBV2 to TRBJ2-3, with D possibly being TRBD1 (5 bases). CDR3 size: 12 residues. With 6 bases removed from V and 5 bases from J, the gap between germline ends came to 9 bases. CDR1 and CDR2 from the germline V gene are SNHLY and FYNNEI. CDR3 coding DNA: TGTGCCAGCAGAGGGGCCGGAGATACGCAGTATTTT. Translating it yields CASRGAGDTQYF.

The gene calls are TRBV11-2 and TRBJ2-7, with 9 positions matching TRBD2. Germline-derived CDR1 and CDR2 are SGHAT and FQNNGV. Trimming took 5 bases from V and 5 from J; bases not matched to a gene: 22. The CDR3 totals 19 residues. The CDR3, as DNA: TGTGCCAGCAGCCCATTAGGTTCCCCTAGCGGGACCAGGAGACACGAGCAGTACTTC. Its translation is CASSPLGSPSGTRRHEQYF.

The rearrangement links TRBV30 to TRBJ2-3; weak D call: TRBD2 (7 bases). CDR1 is GTSNPN and CDR2 is SVGIG in the germline V gene (reference sequence). The ends were cut back, 0 bases at V and 3 bases at J, with 16 bases in the middle. The CDR3 loop spans 16 amino acids. CDR3: CAWSVPPGEGTDTQYF. CDR3 coding DNA: TGTGCCTGGAGTGTACCCCCAGGGGAGGGGACAGATACGCAGTATTTT.

This clone has a single count. The chain joins TRBV5-4 to TRBJ1-2, with TRBD1 matching 8 bases. CDR3 length: 14 residues. Germline trimming cut 1 base from V and 7 bases from J; bases unmatched to any gene: 6. Germline assignment: CDR1 SGHNT and CDR2 YYREEE (reference sequence). The CDR3 sequence: CASSLWTGLSGYTF. For the CDR3, the DNA is TGTGCCAGCAGCTTGTGGACAGGGCTGAGTGGCTACACCTTC.

The chain has TRBV9 and TRBJ2-5; TRBD2 matches at 8 bases. The CDR3 is 15 residues long. Looked up from germline, CDR1 is SGDLS and CDR2 is YYNGEE. Trimming removed 3 bases from V and 5 bases from J; junction bases left unmatched: 9. CDR3 sequence (DNA): TGTGCCAGCAGCGGAACAGGGACTAGAGGGGAGACCCAGTACTTC. Residues: CASSGTGTRGETQYF.

The chain is built from TRBV5-1 and TRBJ2-4; tentatively, D is TRBD1 or TRBD2 (5 bases each). The CDR3 is 16 amino acids. The germline CDR1 and CDR2 sequences are SGHRS and YFSETQ. V lost 0 bases, J lost 0 bases, and 10 bases lay in between. CDR3 bases: TGCGCCAGCAGCTTGGGCACAGGACTAGCCAAAAACATTCAGTACTTC. Protein: CASSLGTGLAKNIQYF.

The rearrangement uses TRBV6-5 and TRBJ2-5; 10 bases are shared with TRBD2. V lost 2 bases to trimming and J lost 4 bases; unmatched junction nucleotides: 4. The CDR3 is 15 residues long. The V gene's germline CDR1 is MNHEY and CDR2 SVGAGI. The CDR3 loop is CASSYGLAGVETQYF. DNA for the CDR3: TGTGCCAGCAGTTACGGGCTAGCGGGAGTAGAGACCCAGTACTTC.

The genes are TRBV4-1 and TRBJ1-2; D not resolved. This CDR3 is 14 amino acids long. Germline loops: CDR1 MGHRA, CDR2 YSYEKL. V dropped 2 bases and J dropped 0 bases, with 7 bases sitting between them. CDR3 loop: CASSQPTSNYGYTF. CDR3 coding DNA: TGCGCCAGCAGCCAACCGACCTCTAACTATGGCTACACCTTC.